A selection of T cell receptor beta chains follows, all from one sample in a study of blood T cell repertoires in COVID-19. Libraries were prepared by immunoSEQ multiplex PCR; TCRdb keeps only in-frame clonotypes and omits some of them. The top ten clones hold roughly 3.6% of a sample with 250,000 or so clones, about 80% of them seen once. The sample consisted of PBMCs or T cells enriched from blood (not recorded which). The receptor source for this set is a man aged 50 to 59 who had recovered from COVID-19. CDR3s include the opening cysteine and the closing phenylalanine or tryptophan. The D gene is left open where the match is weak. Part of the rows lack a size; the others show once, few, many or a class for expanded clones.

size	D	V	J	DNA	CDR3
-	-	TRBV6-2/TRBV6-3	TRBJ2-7	TGTGCCAGCAGTTACGCCGGGATGGGTGAGCAGTACTTC	CASSYAGMGEQYF
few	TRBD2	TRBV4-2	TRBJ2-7	TGTGCCAGCAGCCAGCCCGGGGGAGCGGGAGGGGACGAGCAGTACTTC	CASSQPGGAGGDEQYF
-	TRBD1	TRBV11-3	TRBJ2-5	TGTGCCAGCAGCGGGCAGGGACAGGGTAGGGATTCTTGGGAGACCCAGTACTTC	CASSGQGQGRDSWETQYF
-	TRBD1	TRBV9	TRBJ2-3	TGTGCCAGCAGCGTAGATGGGACAGGGCGCACAGATACGCAGTATTTT	CASSVDGTGRTDTQYF
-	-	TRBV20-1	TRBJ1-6	TGCAGTGCTAGTCCCCTCGAAGCTAGCTCCTATAATTCACCCCTCCACTTT	CSASPLEASSYNSPLHF
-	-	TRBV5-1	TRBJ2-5	TGCGCCAGCAGCTTGGTCTCTTCACGGGAGACCCAGTACTTC	CASSLVSSRETQYF
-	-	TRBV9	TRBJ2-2	TGTGCCAGCAGCGTATCCGGACAGAACACCGGGGAGCTGTTTTTT	CASSVSGQNTGELFF
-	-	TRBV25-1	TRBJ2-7	TGTGCCAGCAGTGAAGTGGTTACAGGGGAGCAGTACTTC	CASSEVVTGEQYF
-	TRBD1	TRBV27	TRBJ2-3	TGTGCCAGCAGTTGGGGACAGGGCGCAGATACGCAGTATTTT	CASSWGQGADTQYF
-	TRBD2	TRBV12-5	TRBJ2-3	TGTGCTAGTCGCCTAGCGGGGAGAACAGATACGCAGTATTTT	CASRLAGRTDTQYF
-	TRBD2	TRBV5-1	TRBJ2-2	TGCGCCAGCAGCCCGCGAGGACTAGCTAACACCGGGGAGCTGTTTTTT	CASSPRGLANTGELFF
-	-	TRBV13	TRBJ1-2	TGTGCCAGCAGCTCTCACAGTACCGGCTATGGCTACACCTTC	CASSSHSTGYGYTF